This TCR beta chain emerged from a study of Graves' ophthalmopathy and Graves' hyperthyroidism. Study background: Peripheral blood sampling preceded any treatment and occurred at initial diagnosis. Study observations and caveats: Its predictions of ophthalmopathy progression gave the model over 65% sensitivity and 72% to 85% specificity.

At least ten counts were recorded for this clonotype. Its antigen is undetermined. V dropped 4 bases and J dropped 1 base, with 16 bases sitting between them. The CDR3 extends over 16 amino acids. CDR1 and CDR2 (germline): MNHEY, SMNVEV (reference sequence). Scientists amplified the TCR beta CDR3 regions from RNA transcripts. An opening RT-PCR round employed HTBI primers and preceded a second-round multiplex PCR. TCRdb used MiXCR to reprocess the multiplex PCR reads, holding one entry per CDR3 protein. Here the sample spans hundreds of thousands of distinct CDR3 sequences, roughly 21% being singletons.

The TCR originated in a woman between 18 and 30 years old with stable Graves' hyperthyroidism. This sequence joins TRBV27 and TRBJ2-5; D not certain. The specimen was peripheral blood. The CDR3 is CASSSPRAGSQETQYF. CDR3 DNA sequence: TGTGCCAGCAGTTCGCCCCGAGCCGGATCCCAAGAGACCCAGTACTTC.